Sequencing of this TCR beta chain was carried out in a study of T cell responses to AZD1222 COVID-19 vaccine. Study-wide findings and caveats: Clonal diversity may have been underestimated, and the donors were mostly white British, with more females than males. Nearly half of spike-specific TCRs reportedly go after variant regions that carry no mutations. The study identified only a handful of AZD1222 recipients as seropositive at baseline. At 160-218 and 743-854, vaccine-associated CD4 TCRs were dominant, and they spanned spike.

Details on this clone: Its antigen is undetermined.

The protocol was immunoSEQ multiplex PCR, while the TCRdb copy is restricted to in-frame clones and leaves out a portion. The profile shows under 130,000 clones, 92% of them singletons. This receptor was identified in an adult in good health. Sequences were derived from peripheral blood, sampled on day 0 of AZD1222 vaccination.

The CDR3 DNA follows: TGTGCCAGTAGTAGGGACAGGGAAGGGCAGCCCCAGCATTTT. Protein sequence: CASSRDREGQPQHF. V and J are TRBV19 and TRBJ1-5, with 9 positions matching TRBD1. V was clipped by 4 bases and J by 7 bases; unmatched bases: 5. The germline CDR1 and CDR2 sequences are LNHDA and SQIVND (reference sequence). The CDR3 spans 14 residues.